This TCR beta chain derives from a study of blood T cell repertoires in COVID-19 (TCRdb year 2020). At the level of the whole study: The collaborator samples originated in the United States, Italy and Spain and spanned the acute and convalescent phases of COVID-19. The material from the prospective study consisted of cDNA or gDNA derived from T cells, B-cell-depleted T cells, or PBMCs. Nearly every sample came with metadata listing a de-identified subject ID, COVID-19 status, age in years and sex. Samples came from the ongoing ImmuneRACE study (first 160 participants) plus 1,254 subjects from 6 global collaborators. Where available, HLA class I and class II types were taken from metadata supplied by the sample provider and were not determined by assay-based typing. The repertoires were made available in a free public database intended to serve as a resource for research on the immune response to SARS-CoV-2. The dataset comprised deeply sampled blood TCRbeta repertoires from subjects exposed to, actively infected with, or recovered from COVID-19.

The CDR3 spans 13 residues, from the cysteine through the phenylalanine. Solely the CDR3 DNA is kept, with 39 bases framed from the first base. V is reduced by 1 base and J by 6 bases, leaving a spacing of 10 bases between them. CDR1 LGHDT and CDR2 YNNKEL are derived from the germline V gene (reference sequence). TCRbeta CDR3 regions were amplified from genomic DNA by means of the immunoSEQ Assay, a bias-controlled multiplex PCR. The original methods were these. The number of nucleated cells in each sample was estimated from the amplification of reference gene primers within the assay. Sequence reads were collapsed and filtered to measure the absolute abundance of every unique TCRbeta CDR3 rearrangement. Productive Simpson clonality was computed per sample as the square root of Simpson's diversity index over productive rearrangements. TCRdb took this table from immuneACCESS and kept in-frame rearrangements with V and J called. Such tables lack part of the clones; where checked against another copy, unresolved V genes explain under half of the gap, and the rest is unexplained. V, J and clone size derive from that table, while D and trimming were established from the DNA sequence. The sample has about 130,000 clones on record, about 91% of them singletons. In total, the top ten clones hold 10% of the sample.

Worth noting for this clone: Its antigen remains unidentified. There are no base qualities to consult, and no much larger clone falls within one base.

Study-level results and caveats: Clinical and demographic metadata were provided uncurated, with the amount varying by source and participant.

Collaborating institutions collected whole blood in K2EDTA tubes following their own protocols. For TCRbeta analysis, collaborators shipped samples as frozen whole blood, isolated PBMCs, or DNA extracted from either of those sample types. The V and J segments used are TRBV3-1 (or the pseudogene TRBV3-2) and TRBJ2-7, with TRBD2 tentatively as D gene (6 bases match). The specimen sequenced was peripheral blood. This TCR was sampled from a man between 45 and 60 years old with acute or convalescent COVID-19. The CDR3 region reads CASSQAGVLEQYF. The DNA sequence follows: TGTGCCAGCAGCCAAGCGGGGGTACTCGAGCAGTACTTC.